The T cell receptor (beta chain) under discussion was sequenced for a study of blood T cells in healthy people across ages. General study findings and limits: TCR beta diversity, measured per million T cells, fell in a roughly linear way with age. Long-lived donors exceeded aged donors in naive CD4+ cells and diversity.

Details on this clonotype: Its antigen is currently unknown.

Next came a second PCR, run for about 7 to 12 cycles, which used a sample-barcoded 5' primer along with a J-beta primer mix. TCRdb ran MiXCR on the 5' RACE reads and lists one entry per CDR3 protein. The sample lists 1.5 million to 2 million distinct CDR3 sequences; around 48% were seen once. After removal of 3 bases from V and 6 bases from J, the junction contained 12 bases not matched to a gene. CDR3 length: 16 residues. Germline V gives CDR1 SQVTM, CDR2 ANQGSEA. The sample taken for sequencing was blood. The chain employs TRBV29-1 and TRBJ2-1, with 9 bases identical to TRBD2. This TCR came from a woman aged 40 to 50 in good health. The DNA of the CDR3 is TGCAGCGTTGAGGGTAGCGGGGGAAATGGTGGCAATGAGCAGTTCTTC. Its protein product is CSVEGSGGNGGNEQFF.